The 12 T cell receptor beta chains reported below all come from one sample, sequenced in a study of cytomegalovirus exposure and HLA in healthy donors. PCR was performed using 60 Vbeta and 13 Jbeta primers. Assay used: immunoSEQ multiplex PCR; TCRdb lists only in-frame clones, some missing. The sample includes some 100,000 clones, less than 80% of them seen just once. The sequenced sample was PBMCs. The receptors shown here come from a woman aged 50 to 60 in good health and CMV-seropositive.

The gene calls are TRBV7-9 and TRBJ2-7; the match to TRBD1 covers 9 bases. CDR3 length: 16 amino acids. Trimming at V came to 5 bases and at J to 2 bases, leaving 10 bases not matched to a gene. Germline CDR1 reads SEHNR; CDR2 reads FQNEAQ (reference sequence). CDR3 sequence (DNA): TGTGCCAGCAGCGATCGACCGGGACAGGGCCCCTACGAGCAGTACTTC. It yields the protein CASSDRPGQGPYEQYF.

This clone appeared a single time. The rearrangement links TRBV20-1 to TRBJ1-2; no clear D gene. Trimming pared 0 bases from V and 7 bases from J, leaving 6 bases between. The CDR3 runs 11 residues. Germline values: CDR1 DFQATT, CDR2 SNEGSKA (reference sequence). CDR3 nucleotide sequence: TGCAGTGCTAGAGATCCGGGTGGCTACACCTTC. The encoded protein is CSARDPGGYTF.

The chain uses TRBV19 and TRBJ1-1; TRBD1 matches 7 bases. Germline V gives CDR1 LNHDA, CDR2 SQIVND (reference sequence). Germline trimming cut 6 bases from V and 2 bases from J; bases unmatched to any gene: 9. This CDR3 comprises 15 residues. As DNA, the CDR3 is TGTGCCAGTAGATCCCAGGGACAGCTAAACACTGAAGCTTTCTTT. Translated, it gives CASRSQGQLNTEAFF.

The chain employs TRBV29-1 and TRBJ2-3; 7 bases are a match to TRBD2. V dropped 4 bases and J dropped 1; count of bases not matched to a gene: 11. This CDR3 is 16 amino acids long. CDR1 and CDR2 from the germline V gene are SQVTM and ANQGSEA. The CDR3 reads CSVGGGGSRGTDTQYF. The DNA for the CDR3 is TGCAGCGTTGGGGGAGGCGGGAGCAGGGGCACAGATACGCAGTATTTT.

This sequence joins TRBV6-4 and TRBJ2-7; 9 bases are a match to TRBD1. J was trimmed by 5 bases and V by 5 bases; bases with no gene match: 10. Germline V gene data show CDR1 as MRHNA and CDR2 as SNTAGT. The CDR3 extends over 15 amino acids. The CDR3 nucleotides read TGTGCCAGCAGTACCGGGGGGACAGGGACAGACGAGCAGTACTTC. This encodes CASSTGGTGTDEQYF.

Written as DNA, the CDR3 is TGTGCCAGCAGCTTAGACGGGGGGGGAGCCTACGAGCAGTACTTC. It translates to CASSLDGGGAYEQYF. V usage is TRBV7-2 and J usage is TRBJ2-7; 8 bases are a match to TRBD2. V trimming: 1 base; J trimming: 2 bases; junction bases outside the gene matches: 4. The germline CDR1 and CDR2 sequences are SGHTA and FQGNSA. The length of the CDR3 is 15 residues.

The chain uses TRBV15 and TRBJ2-2, with a possible D match to TRBD2 (5 bases). CDR1 and CDR2 from the germline V gene are LNHNV and YYDKDF (reference sequence). CDR3 length equals 13 residues. With 1 base removed from V and 7 bases from J, the gap between germline ends came to 7 bases. In nucleotides, the CDR3 is TGTGCCACCAGCAGAGTACGGGGCGGGGAGCTGTTTTTT. Translation gives CATSRVRGGELFF.

The chain joins TRBV25-1 to TRBJ1-4, with D possibly being TRBD1 (6 bases). V lost 0 bases to trimming and J lost 8 bases, with 13 bases between them. Per germline, CDR1 MGHDK and CDR2 SYGVNS. This CDR3 has 15 residues. In DNA, the CDR3 is TGTGCCAGCAGTGAATATGCGGGGGGCGCGGAAAAACTGTTTTTT. Protein: CASSEYAGGAEKLFF.

The chain is built from TRBV2 and TRBJ1-2; a possible D gene is TRBD1 (6 bases). The CDR3 is 14 residues long. V was cut by 7 bases and J by 3 bases, with 15 bases left in between. Germline lookup yields CDR1 SNHLY and CDR2 FYNNEI. As DNA, the CDR3 is TGTGCCAGCAAGATCGGGGCAGGGGACTATGGCTACACCTTC. Encoded protein: CASKIGAGDYGYTF.

This clone was observed a single time. V is TRBV7-9 and J is TRBJ2-3; 12 positions agree with TRBD1. The CDR3 spans 14 residues. Germline V gene sequence: CDR1 SEHNR, CDR2 FQNEAQ (reference sequence). Unmatched junction bases numbered 2, after V lost 4 bases and J lost 6 bases. In DNA form, the CDR3 reads TGTGCCAGCAGCTGGGACAGGGGGCGCGATACGCAGTATTTT. As protein: CASSWDRGRDTQYF.

The J gene is TRBJ1-1, the V gene TRBV7-2; D is perhaps TRBD1 (6 bases). CDR3 size: 15 residues. The germline V gene encodes CDR1 SGHTA and CDR2 FQGNSA. V lost 5 bases and J 0 bases, leaving 13 bases between the germline ends. The DNA for the CDR3 is TGTGCCAGCAGCCCCGGGGGGCAGATGAACACTGAAGCTTTCTTT. It yields the protein CASSPGGQMNTEAFF.

This clone was found once. The rearrangement links TRBV2 to TRBJ2-3; 8 nucleotides line up with TRBD2. Trimming removed 3 bases from V and 7 bases from J; junction bases left unmatched: 6. This CDR3 is 14 amino acids long. Germline-derived CDR1 and CDR2 are SNHLY and FYNNEI. CDR3: CASSDFGGANTQYF. Here the CDR3 DNA reads TGTGCCAGCAGTGACTTCGGGGGGGCGAATACGCAGTATTTT.